This T cell receptor beta chain was found in a study of human T cells and chemical hapten exposure listed by TCRdb under 2021. Some background on the complete study: For sensitization, 2% DPC in acetone was applied to a 2 cm by 2 cm area of upper inner arm skin. The patient cohort, mostly female, included alopecia areata with under or over 50% scalp involvement, alopecia totalis and alopecia universalis. Peripheral blood TCR repertoire changes were tracked in vivo in alopecia patients during primary and secondary sensitization to the hapten diphenylcyclopropenone (DPC). Throughout the roughly 26-week study period, patients were also given weekly therapeutic DPC doses on the scalp. Blood samples were taken from patients before sensitization (week 0) and then at 2, 6 and about 24 weeks after DPC sensitization. Patch testing was performed on the upper back with Finn chambers containing 0.01% DPC, and the patch tests were scored after 6 days according to International Contact Dermatitis Research Group standards. About 30 alopecia patients provided blood for TCR sequencing at one to four time points (pre-sensitization, 2, 6 and 24 weeks). Libraries were combined into a pool for sequencing, and differences in TCR yield between samples came mainly from small differences in library volumes within the pool. Paper-wide results and their limitations: DPC sensitization did not change how many TCRs were above 1 in 1000 frequency, and no evidence was found of alterations in global repertoire structure. The number of PT1 expanded TCRs positively correlated with patch test score, significant at thresholds 8, 16 and 32 but not 4. Because all patients had alopecia, a presumed autoimmune disease, the immune response of the patients might differ from that of healthy individuals. Repeated subsampling changed both the strength of the expansion versus patch-test correlation and the threshold at which that correlation became significant. Significantly more large CDR3 similarity clusters were formed by expanded TCRs than by pre-sensitization or healthy control sets, consistent with antigen-driven responses.

This clonotype was counted many times. What antigen it recognizes has not been identified. No much larger clone exists at a distance of one base, and base qualities are not known. Trimming leaves V shorter by 3 bases and J shorter by 6 bases, with the junction holding 8 bases beyond the gene matches. As encoded in the germline V gene, CDR1 is MGHRA while CDR2 is YSYEKL. From the cysteine through the phenylalanine, the CDR3 covers 15 amino acids. Only the CDR3 DNA is retained, 45 bases long and in frame from the first base. The protocol used for the library was RACE. Data came from a NextSeq 500. Library preparation attached unique molecular identifiers to individual cDNA molecules for quantitative, reproducible TCR counting. For every blood RNA sample, sequencing covered both the TCR alpha and TCR beta chains. The paper's data handling went like this. Samples had a median of approximately 96,000 TCRs, with a range from roughly 23,224 to 750,000. The Decombinator software suite was used to annotate the V, J and CDR3 of the TCR reads. For PS versus PT1 abundance plots, all samples were subsampled to the same number of TCRs (28,000). Expanded TCRs were defined as absent before sensitization and observed at least eight times at the 2-week time point. TCRdb reprocessed the public reads (quality trimming at Q25 with fastp, clone calling with MiXCR) and kept in-frame beta chains. Entries are consolidated by CDR3 protein sequence, retaining the most common genes and DNA. The V and J calls follow TCRdb's processing rather than the paper's. The sample table shows approximately 350,000 distinct CDR3 sequences, and 6% to 7% are seen once. About 5.4% of the sample comes from the top ten.

The time point label of this sample denotes: patch test 2, 6 weeks after DPC sensitization. This sample's treatment or condition label indicates: therapeutic diphenylcyclopropenone sensitization with weekly scalp DPC. At each patch-test visit, blood was drawn before the patch test was applied. To be eligible, patients had to be aged 18 to 70, diagnosed with alopecia and judged suitable for DPC therapy, while pregnant patients were excluded. Total RNA was isolated from unfractionated whole blood collected in Tempus Blood RNA tubes. This receptor was identified in a woman under 30 with alopecia areata. Some clones in this sample may be carry-over from other donors' samples. Recombination joined TRBV4-1 with TRBJ2-7, with 10 junctional bases fitting TRBD1. The material sequenced was whole blood, taken in connection with sensitization to the hapten diphenylcyclopropenone (DPC). CDR3 region: CASSHPLGQGSEQYF. The nucleotide sequence is TGCGCCAGCAGCCACCCCCTGGGACAGGGGAGCGAGCAGTACTTC.